A selection of T cell receptor beta chains follows, all from one sample in a study of blood T cell repertoires in COVID-19. Assay used: immunoSEQ multiplex PCR; TCRdb lists only in-frame clones, some missing. The profile shows 88,000 or so clones, 86% of them singletons. The sample consisted of peripheral blood. The receptor source for this set is a man between 60 and 75 years old with acute or convalescent COVID-19. Each CDR3 is given without its conserved first and last residue. Fields, in order: V gene, CDR3 length, J gene, CDR3 protein.

TRBV6-5	12	TRBJ1-5	ASSLGGSNQPQH
TRBV6-6	12	TRBJ1-2	ASSSGHFNYGYT
TRBV18	13	TRBJ2-7	ASSHGTGEGYEQY
TRBV6-7	11	TRBJ2-7	ASGAGSSYEQY
TRBV6-2/TRBV6-3	11	TRBJ1-1	ASSRTANTEAF
TRBV5-6	13	TRBJ2-5	ASSRLAGGQETQY
TRBV7-2	13	TRBJ1-1	ASSSTGTLGTEAF
TRBV19	12	TRBJ2-7	ASSPRQYSYEQY
TRBV19	14	TRBJ1-2	ASSMPAGLPGHGYT
TRBV9	14	TRBJ2-1	ASSGSQMSSYNEQF
TRBV4-1	14	TRBJ1-5	ASSQVRGERNQPQH
TRBV28	11	TRBJ1-1	ASSGGQGTEAF
TRBV7-2	16	TRBJ1-3	ASSHIGGGGFSGNTIY
TRBV7-3	13	TRBJ1-2	ASSLTGTGGYGYT
TRBV18	14	TRBJ2-3	ASSGRTSGSSDTQY
TRBV7-9	13	TRBJ1-2	ASSLGEVEGHGYT
TRBV7-6	11	TRBJ2-2	ASSHELTGELF
TRBV7-2	14	TRBJ1-2	ASSDLSGTRFYGYT
TRBV15	12	TRBJ1-5	ATSSPHSNQPQH
TRBV9	11	TRBJ1-2	ASSVAVQGSYT
TRBV4-1	13	TRBJ1-1	ASSQELARGSGAF
TRBV5-1	10	TRBJ1-2	ASSPDSYGYT
TRBV7-6	11	TRBJ2-3	ASSSGTPDTQY
TRBV29-1	10	TRBJ1-2	SVGEGMGGYT
TRBV7-6	14	TRBJ2-3	ASSLLTLKSTDTQY
TRBV6-5	12	TRBJ1-5	ATGTGNPNQPQH
TRBV5-6	10	TRBJ1-1	ASSLVDTEAF
TRBV6-2/TRBV6-3	11	TRBJ1-2	ASSSFSVYGYT
TRBV30	11	TRBJ2-3	AWSVYGTDTQY
TRBV7-2	13	TRBJ2-5	ASSLGTRIQETQY
TRBV7-9	13	TRBJ1-4	ASTGGGRLNEKLF
TRBV9	12	TRBJ1-6	ASSAGTGDSPLH
TRBV5-1	16	TRBJ2-1	ASSLAVLAGGRYNEQF
TRBV2	11	TRBJ2-7	ASSPGSSYEQY
TRBV28	12	TRBJ2-3	ASSSSGRALLEY
TRBV9	15	TRBJ2-7	ASSVGDQTSRRGEQY
TRBV5-1	15	TRBJ2-3	ASSFGLAGGPPDTQY
TRBV19	13	TRBJ1-2	ASRRDTRDNYGYT
TRBV19	13	TRBJ2-3	ASSTGQGGTDTQY
TRBV5-1	12	TRBJ2-5	ASSLFGRWETQY
TRBV5-1	13	TRBJ2-7	ASSLPSGRTYEQY
TRBV5-8	10	TRBJ2-7	ASSLDRLRQY
TRBV3-1/TRBV3-2	14	TRBJ1-5	ASSQRTGGANQPQH
TRBV30	10	TRBJ1-2	ARDRTDYGYT
TRBV6-2/TRBV6-3	13	TRBJ1-5	ASSDIRTGRQPQH
TRBV11-2	11	TRBJ2-4	ASSFMGGNIQY
TRBV4-3	11	TRBJ2-3	ASSWSGGNTQY
TRBV6-5	14	TRBJ2-7	ASSYGGQLPSYEQY
TRBV10-3	12	TRBJ1-2	AISESPGGYGYT
TRBV6-1	17	TRBJ2-7	ASSGGSGTGKSLGYEQY
TRBV7-9	12	TRBJ1-4	ASSLDRVGEKLF